This T cell receptor beta chain originates from a study of blood T cell repertoires in COVID-19. Study background: Specimens from acute and convalescent COVID-19 originated in the United States, Italy and Spain. T cells, B-cell-depleted T cells, or PBMCs supplied cDNA or gDNA.

How the authors handled the data: Quantification of nucleated cells was approximated via reference gene primer amplification. This table comes from immunoSEQ multiplex PCR, and its TCRdb copy is limited to in-frame clones, with some not included. D and trimming were read from the DNA, whereas the V and J calls and clone size are those reported in that table. The sample has about 210,000 clones, about 80% seen once. The sequenced sample consisted of peripheral blood. The receptor was derived from a woman in her forties with active or convalescent COVID-19.

For the CDR3, the DNA is TGCGCCAGCAGTCAACCGCCGGGTTCGAGCTATGGCTACACCTTC. Encoded protein: CASSQPPGSSYGYTF. This chain connects TRBV23-1 to TRBJ1-2; D remains unclear. TRBV23-1 carries the ORF label, with uncertain function. V dropped 2 bases and J dropped 4 bases, with 14 bases sitting between them. The CDR3 consists of 15 residues.